This T cell receptor (beta chain) was documented in a study of neurological immune-mediated disorders. This clonotype was found many times. TCRdb re-called the 5' RACE reads through MiXCR, storing one row per CDR3 protein. The table records around 64,000 distinct CDR3 sequences, over 9.5% of them present only once. V lost 0 bases to trimming and J lost 4 bases, with 7 bases between them. Germline V CDR1 and CDR2: SGHRS, YFSETQ. The CDR3 loop spans 13 amino acids. The sample consisted of PBMCs. The gene calls are TRBV5-1 and TRBJ1-1, with no clear D. This sequence originates from an older woman with HTLV-1-associated myelopathy (HAM/TSP). CDR3 protein: CASSLGRVTEAFF. CDR3 sequence (DNA): TGCGCCAGCAGCTTGGGGAGGGTCACTGAAGCTTTCTTT.